This T cell receptor (beta chain) originates from a study of early T cells in non-severe SARS-CoV-2 infection. The protocol attached unique molecular identifiers to individual cDNA molecules. Via MiXCR, TCRdb re-called the 5' RACE reads, giving one row per CDR3 protein. This sample has 100,000 to 130,000 distinct CDR3 sequences, with around 10% found just once. This clonotype was seen a few times. The germline gives CDR1 MDHEN, CDR2 SYDVKM. The germline V and J ends were trimmed by 6 bases and 1 base, with 16 bases remaining between them. This CDR3 region has 15 residues. Specimen: whole blood. This clonotype was sampled from an adult who was a healthcare worker with PCR-confirmed SARS-CoV-2 infection or an uninfected control (not recorded which). This chain joins TRBV28 and TRBJ2-7, with D perhaps TRBD1 (6 bases). The CDR3 nucleotides read TGTGCCAGCAGCCCTGACAGGACCCTTTCCTACGAGCAGTACTTC. Its translation: CASSPDRTLSYEQYF. Full variable domain (rest looked up from reference TRBV28 and TRBJ2-7): DVKVTQSSRYLVKRTGEKVFLECVQDMDHENMFWYRQDPGLGLRLIYFSYDVKMKEKGDIPEGYSVSREKKERFSLILESASTNQTSMYLCASSPDRTLSYEQYFGPGTRLTVT.